This T cell receptor beta chain was retrieved from a study of blood T cell repertoires in COVID-19. Study processing details: Amplified reference gene primers provided the basis for estimating nucleated cell counts. The data were produced by immunoSEQ multiplex PCR, yet TCRdb's version contains in-frame clones alone and is incomplete. The D gene and trimming were derived from the DNA, and the V and J assignments and clone size from that table. Found here are around 200,000 clones, around 82% of them singletons; the top ten hold around 5.8%. Looked up from germline, CDR1 is SGHTA and CDR2 is FQGNSA. The V end lost 5 bases, the J end lost 4 bases, and 15 bases lay between the germline ends. This CDR3 has 15 residues.

Sequenced: peripheral blood. The sequence came from a woman between 70 and 85 years old with acute or convalescent COVID-19. The chain is built from TRBV7-2 and TRBJ2-1; unclear D gene. CDR3: CASSEDSLNYNEQFF. The DNA for the CDR3 is TGTGCCAGCAGCGAAGACTCGTTGAATTACAATGAGCAGTTCTTC.